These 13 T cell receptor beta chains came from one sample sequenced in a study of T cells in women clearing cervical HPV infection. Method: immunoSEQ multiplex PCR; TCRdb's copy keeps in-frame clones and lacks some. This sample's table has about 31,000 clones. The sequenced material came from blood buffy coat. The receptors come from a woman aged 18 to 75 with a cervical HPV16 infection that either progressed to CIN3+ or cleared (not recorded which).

Here the CDR3 reads CASSPRDRGYDYTF. Incomplete CDR3 DNA: TGTGCCAGCTCACCCCGGGACAGGGGCTACGAC. J is TRBJ1-2 and V is TRBV18; 10 bases map to TRBD1. The CDR3 end falls 3 residues outside the read, so it is completed with the germline J gene. CDR1 is KGHSH, CDR2 LQKENI, per germline. This CDR3 contains 14 residues.

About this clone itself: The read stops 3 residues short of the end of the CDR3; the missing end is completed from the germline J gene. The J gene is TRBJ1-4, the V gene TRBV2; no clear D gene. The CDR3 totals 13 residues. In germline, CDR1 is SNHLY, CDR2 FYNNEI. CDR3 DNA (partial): TGTGCCAGCAGGGGCCCTTATAATTCACCA. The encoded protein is CASRGPYNSP. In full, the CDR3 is CASRGPYNSPLFF.

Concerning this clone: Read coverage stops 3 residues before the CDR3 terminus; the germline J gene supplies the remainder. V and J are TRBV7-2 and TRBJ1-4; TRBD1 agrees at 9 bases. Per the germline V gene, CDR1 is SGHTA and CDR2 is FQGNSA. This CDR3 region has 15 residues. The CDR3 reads CASSTGTGRGSPLFF. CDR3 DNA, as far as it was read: TGTGCCAGCAGCACAGGGACAGGGCGGGGTTCACCA.

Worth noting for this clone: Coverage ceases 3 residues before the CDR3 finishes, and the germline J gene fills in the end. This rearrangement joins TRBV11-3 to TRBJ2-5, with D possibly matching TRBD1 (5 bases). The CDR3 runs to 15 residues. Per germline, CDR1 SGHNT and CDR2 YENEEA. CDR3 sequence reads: CASSRRSMSTDTQYF. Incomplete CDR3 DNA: TGTGCCAGCAGCCGAAGGTCGATGTCGACAGATACC.

This CDR3 reads CSVEDPNRVSYNEQFF. The CDR3 bases that were read are TGCAGCGTTGAAGATCCGAACAGGGTGTCCTACAATGAG. The chain joins TRBV29-1 to TRBJ2-1; possibly TRBD1 for D (6 bases). The CDR3 extends 3 residues past the end of the read, so its final part is completed from the germline J gene. V was trimmed by 0 bases and J by 1 base, leaving 13 bases between them. Germline V lookup: CDR1 SQVTM, CDR2 ANQGSEA. The CDR3 runs to 16 residues.

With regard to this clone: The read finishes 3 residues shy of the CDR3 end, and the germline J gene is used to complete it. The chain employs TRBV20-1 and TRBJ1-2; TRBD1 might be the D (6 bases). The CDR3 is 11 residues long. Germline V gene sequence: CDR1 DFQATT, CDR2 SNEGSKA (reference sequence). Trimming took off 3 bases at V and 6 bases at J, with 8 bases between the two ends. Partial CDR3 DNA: TGCAGTGCTAGGACAGGAGATGGC. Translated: CSARTGDG. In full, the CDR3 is CSARTGDGYTF.

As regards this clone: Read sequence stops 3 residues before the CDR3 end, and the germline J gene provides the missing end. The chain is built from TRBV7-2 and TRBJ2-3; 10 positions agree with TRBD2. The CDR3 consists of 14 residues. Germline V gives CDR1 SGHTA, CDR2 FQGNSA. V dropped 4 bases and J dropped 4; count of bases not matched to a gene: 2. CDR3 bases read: TGTGCCAGCAGCTCAGCGGGGGGGCCAGATACG. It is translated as CASSSAGGPDT. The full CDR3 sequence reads CASSSAGGPDTQYF.

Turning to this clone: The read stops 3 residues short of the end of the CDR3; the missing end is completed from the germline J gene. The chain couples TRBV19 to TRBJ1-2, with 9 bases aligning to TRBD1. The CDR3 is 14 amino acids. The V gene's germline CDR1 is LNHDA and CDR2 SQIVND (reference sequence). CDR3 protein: CASSIGGTGYDYTF. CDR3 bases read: TGTGCCAGTAGTATAGGTGGGACAGGGTACGAC.

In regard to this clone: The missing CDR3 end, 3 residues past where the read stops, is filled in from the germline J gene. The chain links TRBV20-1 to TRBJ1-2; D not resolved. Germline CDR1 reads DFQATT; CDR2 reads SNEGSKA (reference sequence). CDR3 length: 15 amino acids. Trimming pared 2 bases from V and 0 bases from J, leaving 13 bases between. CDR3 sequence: CSARRRAPTNYGYTF. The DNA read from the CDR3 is TGCAGTGCTAGAAGAAGGGCACCTACTAACTATGGC.

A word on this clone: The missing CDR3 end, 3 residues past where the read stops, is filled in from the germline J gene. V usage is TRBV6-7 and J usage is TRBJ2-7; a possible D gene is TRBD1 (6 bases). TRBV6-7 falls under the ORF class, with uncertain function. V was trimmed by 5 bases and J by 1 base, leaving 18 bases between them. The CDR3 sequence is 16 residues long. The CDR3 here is CASSRRRGRTSYEQYF. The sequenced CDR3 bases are TGTGCCAGCAGTCGGCGAAGGGGGAGAACATCCTACGAG.

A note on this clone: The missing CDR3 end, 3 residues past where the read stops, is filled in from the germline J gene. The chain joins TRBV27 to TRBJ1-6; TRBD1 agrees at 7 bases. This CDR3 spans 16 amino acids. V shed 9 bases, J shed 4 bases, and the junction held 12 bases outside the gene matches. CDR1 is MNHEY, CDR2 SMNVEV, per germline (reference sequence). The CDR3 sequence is CASRLDRASYNSPLHF. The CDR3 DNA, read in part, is TGTGCCAGTCGTCTCGACAGGGCTTCTTATAATTCACCC.

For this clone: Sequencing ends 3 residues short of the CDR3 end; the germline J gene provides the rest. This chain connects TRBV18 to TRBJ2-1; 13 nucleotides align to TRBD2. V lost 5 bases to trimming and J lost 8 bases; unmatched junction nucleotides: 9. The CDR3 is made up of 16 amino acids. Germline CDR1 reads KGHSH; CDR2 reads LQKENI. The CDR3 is CASSEGGTSGVDEQFF. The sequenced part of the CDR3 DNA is TGTGCCAGCTCAGAGGGCGGGACTAGCGGGGTCGATGAG.

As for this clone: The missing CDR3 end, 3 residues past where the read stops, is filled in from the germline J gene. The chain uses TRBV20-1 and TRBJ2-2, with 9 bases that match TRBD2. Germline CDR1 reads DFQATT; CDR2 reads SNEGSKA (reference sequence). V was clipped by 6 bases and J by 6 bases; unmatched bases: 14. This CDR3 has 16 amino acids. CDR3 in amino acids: CSASGVAGGLPGELFF. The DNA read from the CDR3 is TGCAGTGCCAGTGGGGTGGCGGGGGGGCTTCCCGGGGAG.